The next 18 T cell receptor beta chains were all read from a single sample in a study of neurological immune-mediated disorders. TCRdb re-analysed the 5' RACE reads in MiXCR, keeping a single row per CDR3 protein. The sample lists about 87,000 distinct CDR3 sequences; 3.5% were seen once. Sequenced sample: PBMCs. These TCRs come from a woman aged 50 to 60 with multiple sclerosis.

This clonotype was picked up many times. This chain links TRBV7-2 with TRBJ2-7; 9 bases fit TRBD1. The junction had 7 bases not matched to a gene; V was cut back by 6 bases and J by 4 bases. This CDR3 comprises 14 residues. Germline CDR1 SGHTA, CDR2 FQGNSA. The CDR3 coding sequence is TGTGCCAGCAGACAACAGGGGGCGCTTTACGAGCAGTACTTC. This codes for CASRQQGALYEQYF.

This clonotype has ten or more counts. The genes are TRBV5-1 and TRBJ2-5, with D perhaps matching TRBD2 (6 bases). This CDR3 has 13 residues. CDR1 and CDR2 (germline): SGHRS, YFSETQ. V shed 4 bases and J shed 4 bases, with 11 bases lying between them. The CDR3 is CASSLGGPETQYF. CDR3 bases: TGCGCCAGCAGCCTTGGAGGGCCAGAGACCCAGTACTTC.

By sample share, this clonotype is medium-sized. The CDR3, as DNA: TGCGCCAGCAGCCCGCTTGGAGGGCGACAGCCCCAGCATTTT. This translates into CASSPLGGRQPQHF. The rearrangement uses TRBV5-1 and TRBJ1-5; D is undetermined. V was cut by 4 bases and J by 7 bases, with 15 bases left in between. The germline gives CDR1 SGHRS, CDR2 YFSETQ. This CDR3 region has 14 residues.

This clonotype occurred many times. The chain carries TRBV6-2 or TRBV6-3 and TRBJ1-5, with 8 bases that match TRBD1. The germline CDR1 and CDR2 sequences are MNHEY and SVGEGT. The CDR3 extends over 17 amino acids. Trimming at V came to 5 bases and at J to 2 bases, leaving 11 bases not matched to a gene. CDR3 in amino acids: CASSPRDRLVRNQPQHF. As DNA, the CDR3 is TGTGCCAGCAGTCCCAGGGACAGGTTGGTTCGCAATCAGCCCCAGCATTTT.

This clonotype was counted at least ten times. The chain carries TRBV20-1 and TRBJ2-4; TRBD2 agrees at 12 bases. Germline V gene sequence: CDR1 DFQATT, CDR2 SNEGSKA (reference sequence). This CDR3 has 17 residues. The V segment lost 0 bases and the J segment 8 bases; nucleotides outside the gene matches: 11. CDR3 protein: CSARDHLAGGRKDIQYF. CDR3 bases: TGCAGTGCTAGAGACCACCTAGCGGGGGGGCGTAAGGACATTCAGTACTTC.

This clonotype was recorded at least ten times. J is TRBJ2-7 and V is TRBV12-3 or TRBV12-4, with 7 bases matching TRBD1. J lost 0 bases, V lost 7 bases, and 9 bases had no gene match. CDR3 length equals 15 residues. CDR3 in DNA: TGTGCCAGCACCCTAGGGGGCCCCAGCTCCTACGAGCAGTACTTC. Amino acids: CASTLGGPSSYEQYF.

Ten or more counts support this clonotype. The J gene is TRBJ1-3, the V gene TRBV25-1; 7 bases map to TRBD1. The CDR3 extends over 16 amino acids. Germline CDR1 MGHDK, CDR2 SYGVNS. The J segment lost 3 bases and the V segment lost 1 base, leaving 6 bases of the junction unmatched. The CDR3 nucleotides are TGTGCCAGCAGTGAATTGTTGGGGGACAGTGGAAACACCATATATTTT. Protein sequence: CASSELLGDSGNTIYF.

There are many counts of this clonotype. V is TRBV4-3 and J is TRBJ2-3; TRBD1 matches at 7 bases. CDR3 length equals 16 residues. J lost 0 bases, V lost 2 bases, and 5 bases had no gene match. CDR1 is LGHNA, CDR2 YSLEER, per germline. The CDR3 loop is CASSQSGQASTDTQYF. CDR3 in DNA: TGCGCCAGCAGCCAATCCGGACAGGCTAGCACAGATACGCAGTATTTT.

The sample holds many counts of this clonotype. V usage is TRBV4-3 and J usage is TRBJ2-2; D remains unclear. CDR1 and CDR2 (germline): LGHNA, YSLEER. V dropped 0 bases and J dropped 0 bases, with 11 bases sitting between them. This CDR3 spans 17 amino acids. This chain's CDR3 is CASSQDRAVANTGELFF. The CDR3 DNA sequence: TGCGCCAGCAGCCAAGATCGGGCCGTCGCGAACACCGGGGAGCTGTTTTTT.

The sample holds many counts of this clonotype. The CDR3 loop reads CASRGDGGETQYF. CDR3 coding DNA: TGTGCCAGCAGGGGCGACGGGGGAGAGACCCAGTACTTC. The gene calls are TRBV12-3 or TRBV12-4 and TRBJ2-5; a possible D gene is TRBD2 (6 bases). The CDR3 contains 13 residues. Trimming stripped 6 bases from V and 4 bases from J, with 12 bases between.

There are many counts of this clonotype. The V and J genes are TRBV7-2 and TRBJ2-6; TRBD1 aligns across 9 bases. In germline, CDR1 is SGHTA, CDR2 FQGNSA. V shed 3 bases and J 1 base; nucleotides not matched to a gene: 16. The CDR3 sequence is 21 residues long. CDR3 protein: CASSLGTGYSPLRSGANVLTF. CDR3 DNA sequence: TGTGCCAGCAGCTTGGGGACAGGGTACTCCCCACTGCGGTCTGGGGCCAACGTCCTGACTTTC. Complete variable domain (other parts from reference TRBV7-2 and TRBJ2-6): GAGVSQSPSNKVTEKGKDVELRCDPISGHTALYWYRQSLGQGLEFLIYFQGNSAPDKSGLPSDRFSAERTGGSVSTLTIQRTQQEDSAVYLCASSLGTGYSPLRSGANVLTFGAGSRLTVL.

This clonotype has at least ten counts. J is TRBJ1-2 and V is TRBV4-3; no definite D call. This CDR3 region has 15 residues. V was clipped by 0 bases and J by 8 bases, with 16 bases between them. The germline CDR1 and CDR2 sequences are LGHNA and YSLEER. The CDR3 spells CASSQDPTPDGGYTF. CDR3 nucleotides: TGCGCCAGCAGCCAAGATCCGACTCCTGATGGAGGCTACACCTTC.

Many counts were recorded for this clonotype. The chain couples TRBV19 to TRBJ2-2, with D unclear. This CDR3 has 14 residues. Germline V gene data show CDR1 as LNHDA and CDR2 as SQIVND (reference sequence). V was clipped by 8 bases and J by 4 bases, with 14 bases between them. The CDR3, as DNA: TGTGCCAGTTCCCGTGGGCCGGGCACCGGGGAGCTGTTTTTT. It yields the protein CASSRGPGTGELFF.

This clonotype was counted many times. The chain links TRBV3-1 to TRBJ2-6; D possibly corresponds to TRBD1 (5 bases). CDR3 length: 15 residues. Looked up from germline, CDR1 is LGHDT and CDR2 is YNNKEL (reference sequence). Deletions cut 6 bases from V and 2 bases from J, with 11 bases between. The chain's CDR3 is CASRPRGTGANVLTF. DNA of the CDR3: TGTGCCAGCAGGCCAAGGGGAACTGGGGCCAACGTCCTGACTTTC.

This clonotype was detected many times. CDR3 bases: TGTGCCACCAGCAGAGATCTCGGTATGGGCACAGATACGCAGTATTTT. It specifies CATSRDLGMGTDTQYF. This chain connects TRBV15 to TRBJ2-3; D is unresolved. Germline V lookup: CDR1 LNHNV, CDR2 YYDKDF (reference sequence). V was shortened by 0 bases and J by 1 base, with 11 bases between the two germline ends. This CDR3 contains 16 residues.

In this sample, this clonotype turned up many times. J is TRBJ2-5 and V is TRBV12-3 or TRBV12-4, with 9 bases identical to TRBD1. This CDR3 has 14 residues. V lost 7 bases to trimming and J lost 4 bases; unmatched junction nucleotides: 7. The CDR3 protein is CASTKTGGTETQYF. The DNA of the CDR3 is TGTGCCAGCACAAAGACAGGGGGAACAGAGACCCAGTACTTC.

The table lists this clonotype with many counts. The CDR3 region is CASSLKGGSEAFF. CDR3 in DNA: TGTGCCAGCAGCCTCAAAGGGGGGTCTGAAGCTTTCTTT. This sequence joins TRBV3-1 and TRBJ1-1, with D tentatively TRBD1 (6 bases). In germline, CDR1 is LGHDT, CDR2 YNNKEL (reference sequence). There are 13 residues in the CDR3. V lost 4 bases and J 6 bases, leaving 12 bases between the germline ends.

This clonotype was found many times. This sequence joins TRBV7-9 and TRBJ2-2; TRBD2 is a possible D gene (6 bases). V gave up 1 base and J gave up 1 base, with 10 bases separating them. The CDR3 totals 16 residues. Germline assignment: CDR1 SEHNR and CDR2 FQNEAQ (reference sequence). CDR3 DNA sequence: TGTGCCAGCAGCTTAGAGGGCGGGGAGAACACCGGGGAGCTGTTTTTT. This codes for CASSLEGGENTGELFF.